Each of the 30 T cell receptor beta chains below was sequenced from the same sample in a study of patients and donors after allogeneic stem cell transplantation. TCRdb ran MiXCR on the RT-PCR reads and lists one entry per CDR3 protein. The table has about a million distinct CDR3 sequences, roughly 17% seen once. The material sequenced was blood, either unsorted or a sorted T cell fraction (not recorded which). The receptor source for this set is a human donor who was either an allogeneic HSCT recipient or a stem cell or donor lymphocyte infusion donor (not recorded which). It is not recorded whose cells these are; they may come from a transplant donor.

The CDR3 region is CASSYTGMGTEAFF. The CDR3, as DNA: TGTGCCAGCAGTTACACAGGGATGGGCACTGAAGCTTTCTTT. The rearrangement uses TRBV6-5 and TRBJ1-1; D is perhaps TRBD1 (6 bases). This CDR3 has 14 amino acids. V dropped 2 bases and J dropped 4 bases, with 11 bases sitting between them. Germline lookup yields CDR1 MNHEY and CDR2 SVGAGI.

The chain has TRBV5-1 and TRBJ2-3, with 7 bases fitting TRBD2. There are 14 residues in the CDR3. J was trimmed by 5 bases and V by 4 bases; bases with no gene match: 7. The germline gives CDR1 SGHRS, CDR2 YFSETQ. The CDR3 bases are TGCGCCAGCAGCCCCTTGGCGGGGGTAGATACGCAGTATTTT. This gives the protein CASSPLAGVDTQYF.

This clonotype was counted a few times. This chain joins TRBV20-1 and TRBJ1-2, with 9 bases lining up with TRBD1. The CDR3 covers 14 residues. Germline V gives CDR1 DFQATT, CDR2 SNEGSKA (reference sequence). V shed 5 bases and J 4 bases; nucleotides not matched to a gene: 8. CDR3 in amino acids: CSAPPGQGSYGYTF. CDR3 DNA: TGCAGTGCTCCCCCGGGACAGGGAAGCTATGGCTACACCTTC.

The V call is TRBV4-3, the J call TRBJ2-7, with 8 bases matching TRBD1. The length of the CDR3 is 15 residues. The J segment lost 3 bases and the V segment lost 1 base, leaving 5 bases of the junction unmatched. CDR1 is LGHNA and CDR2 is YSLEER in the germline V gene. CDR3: CASSQVQGASYEQYF. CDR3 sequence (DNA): TGCGCCAGCAGCCAAGTGCAGGGGGCCAGCTACGAGCAGTACTTC.

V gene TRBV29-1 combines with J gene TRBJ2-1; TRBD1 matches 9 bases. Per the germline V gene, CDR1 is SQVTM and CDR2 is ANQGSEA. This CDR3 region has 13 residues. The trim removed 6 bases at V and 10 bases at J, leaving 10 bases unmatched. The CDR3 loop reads CSVSNGQGREQFF. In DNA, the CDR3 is TGCAGCGTCAGCAATGGACAGGGGCGAGAGCAGTTCTTC.

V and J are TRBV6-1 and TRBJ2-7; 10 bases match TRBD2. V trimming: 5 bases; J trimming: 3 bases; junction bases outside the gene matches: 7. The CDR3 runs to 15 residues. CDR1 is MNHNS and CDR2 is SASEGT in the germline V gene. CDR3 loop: CASSPLAGAVYEQYF. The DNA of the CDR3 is TGTGCCAGCAGTCCCCTAGCGGGGGCCGTCTACGAGCAGTACTTC.

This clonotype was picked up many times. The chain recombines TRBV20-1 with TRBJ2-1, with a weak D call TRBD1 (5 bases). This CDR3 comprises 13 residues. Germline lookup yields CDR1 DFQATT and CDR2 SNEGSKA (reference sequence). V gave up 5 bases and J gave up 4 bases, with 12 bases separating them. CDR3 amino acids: CSAPTDRYNEQFF. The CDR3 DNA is TGCAGTGCTCCTACCGACAGATACAATGAGCAGTTCTTC.

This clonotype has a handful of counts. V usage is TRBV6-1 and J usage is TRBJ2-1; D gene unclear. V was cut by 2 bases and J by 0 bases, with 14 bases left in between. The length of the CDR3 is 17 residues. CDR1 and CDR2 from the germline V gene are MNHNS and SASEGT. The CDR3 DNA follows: TGTGCCAGCAGTGAATCTTTCGGGCGGAGCTCCTACAATGAGCAGTTCTTC. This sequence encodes CASSESFGRSSYNEQFF.

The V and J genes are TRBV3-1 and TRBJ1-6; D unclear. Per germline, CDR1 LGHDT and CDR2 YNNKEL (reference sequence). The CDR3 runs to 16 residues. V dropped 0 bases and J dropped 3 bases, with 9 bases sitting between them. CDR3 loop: CASSQEGKLYNSPLHF. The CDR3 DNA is TGTGCCAGCAGCCAAGAAGGGAAACTCTATAATTCACCCCTCCACTTT. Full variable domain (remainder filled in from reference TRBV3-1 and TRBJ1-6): DTAVSQTPKYLVTQMGNDKSIKCEQNLGHDTMYWYKQDSKKFLKIMFSYNNKELIINETVPNRFSPKSPDKAHLNLHINSLELGDSAVYFCASSQEGKLYNSPLHFGNGTRLTVT.

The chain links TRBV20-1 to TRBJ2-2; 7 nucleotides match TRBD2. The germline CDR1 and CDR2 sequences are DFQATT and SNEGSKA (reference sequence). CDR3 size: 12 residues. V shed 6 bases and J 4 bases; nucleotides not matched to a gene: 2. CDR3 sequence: CSAWTSTGELFF. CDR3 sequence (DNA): TGCAGTGCGTGGACTAGCACCGGGGAGCTGTTTTTT.

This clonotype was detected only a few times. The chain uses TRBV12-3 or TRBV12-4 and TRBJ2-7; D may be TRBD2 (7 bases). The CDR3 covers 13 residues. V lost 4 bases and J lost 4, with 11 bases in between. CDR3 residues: CASSWRGGYEQYF. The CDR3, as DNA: TGTGCCAGCAGTTGGAGGGGGGGGTACGAGCAGTACTTC.

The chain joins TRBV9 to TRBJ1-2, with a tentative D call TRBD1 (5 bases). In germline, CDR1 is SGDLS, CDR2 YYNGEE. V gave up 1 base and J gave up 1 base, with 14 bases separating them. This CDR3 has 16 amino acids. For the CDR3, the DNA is TGTGCCAGCAGCGTATCAGGGACCGCCCTTAACTATGGCTACACCTTC. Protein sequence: CASSVSGTALNYGYTF.

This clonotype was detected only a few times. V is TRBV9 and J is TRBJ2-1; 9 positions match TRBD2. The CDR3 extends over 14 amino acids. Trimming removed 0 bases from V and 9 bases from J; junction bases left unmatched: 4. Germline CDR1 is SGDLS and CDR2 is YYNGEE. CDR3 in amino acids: CASSVGLAGTEQFF. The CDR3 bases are TGTGCCAGCAGCGTAGGTCTAGCGGGAACTGAGCAGTTCTTC.

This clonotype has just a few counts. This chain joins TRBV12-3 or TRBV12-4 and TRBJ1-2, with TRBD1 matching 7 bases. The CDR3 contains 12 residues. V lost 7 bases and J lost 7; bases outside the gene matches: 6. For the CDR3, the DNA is TGTGCCAGCACCCAGGGGGTAGCTGGCTACACCTTC. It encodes CASTQGVAGYTF.

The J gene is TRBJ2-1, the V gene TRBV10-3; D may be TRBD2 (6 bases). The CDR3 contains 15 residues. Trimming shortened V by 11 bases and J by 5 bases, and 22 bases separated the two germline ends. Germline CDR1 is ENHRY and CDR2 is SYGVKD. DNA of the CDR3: TGTGCCGCCAGATGGGGCGGGAATGAGGACAATGAGCAGTTCTTC. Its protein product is CAARWGGNEDNEQFF.

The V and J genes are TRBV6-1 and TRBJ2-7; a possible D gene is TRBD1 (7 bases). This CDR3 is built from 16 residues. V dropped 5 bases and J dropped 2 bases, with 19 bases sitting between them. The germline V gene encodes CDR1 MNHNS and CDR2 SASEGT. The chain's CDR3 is CASSPLTGTSTYEQYF. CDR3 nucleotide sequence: TGTGCCAGCAGTCCGTTGACAGGGACTTCAACCTACGAGCAGTACTTC.

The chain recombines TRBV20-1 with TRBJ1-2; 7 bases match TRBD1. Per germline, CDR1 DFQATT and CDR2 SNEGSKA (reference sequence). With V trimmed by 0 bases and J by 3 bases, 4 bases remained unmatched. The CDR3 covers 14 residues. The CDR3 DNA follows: TGCAGTGCTAGAGATTACAGGGGTGACTATGGCTACACCTTC. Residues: CSARDYRGDYGYTF.

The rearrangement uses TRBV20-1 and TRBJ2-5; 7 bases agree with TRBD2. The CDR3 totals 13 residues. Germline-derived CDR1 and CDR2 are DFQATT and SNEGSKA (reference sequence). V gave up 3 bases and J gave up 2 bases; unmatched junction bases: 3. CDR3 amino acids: CSASLAEQETQYF. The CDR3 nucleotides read TGCAGTGCTAGTCTAGCGGAACAAGAGACCCAGTACTTC.

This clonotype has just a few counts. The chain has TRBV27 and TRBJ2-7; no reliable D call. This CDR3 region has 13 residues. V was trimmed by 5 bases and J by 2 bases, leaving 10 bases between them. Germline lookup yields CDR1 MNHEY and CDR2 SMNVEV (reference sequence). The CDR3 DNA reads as TGTGCCAGCAGTCCTATCCCAACCTACGAGCAGTACTTC. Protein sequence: CASSPIPTYEQYF.

CDR3 DNA: TGCGCCAGCAGCCAAGATACTAGGGGTTGGACTGAGCAGTTCTTC. This codes for CASSQDTRGWTEQFF. The chain is built from TRBV4-3 and TRBJ2-1; either TRBD1 or TRBD2 may supply D (5 bases each). The germline gives CDR1 LGHNA, CDR2 YSLEER. This CDR3 has 15 amino acids. V was trimmed by 0 bases and J by 9 bases, leaving 15 bases between them.

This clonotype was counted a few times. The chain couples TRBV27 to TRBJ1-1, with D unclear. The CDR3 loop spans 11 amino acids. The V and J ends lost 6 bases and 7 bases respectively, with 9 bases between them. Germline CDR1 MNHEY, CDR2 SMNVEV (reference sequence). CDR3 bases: TGTGCCAGCAGGGCGGGGATTGAAGCTTTCTTT. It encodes CASRAGIEAFF.

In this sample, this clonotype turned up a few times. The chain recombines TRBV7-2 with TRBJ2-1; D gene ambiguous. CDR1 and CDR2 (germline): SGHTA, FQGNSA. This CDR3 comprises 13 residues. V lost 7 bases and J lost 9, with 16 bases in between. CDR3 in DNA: TGTGCCAGCATCCGAAACCCGTTAGGTGAGCAGTTCTTC. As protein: CASIRNPLGEQFF.

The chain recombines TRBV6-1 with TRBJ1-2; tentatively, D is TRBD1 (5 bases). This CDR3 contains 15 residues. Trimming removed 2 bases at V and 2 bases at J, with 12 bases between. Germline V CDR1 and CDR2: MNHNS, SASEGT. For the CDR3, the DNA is TGTGCCAGCAGTGAAAACCGGGACGGGAACTATGGCTACACCTTC. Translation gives CASSENRDGNYGYTF.

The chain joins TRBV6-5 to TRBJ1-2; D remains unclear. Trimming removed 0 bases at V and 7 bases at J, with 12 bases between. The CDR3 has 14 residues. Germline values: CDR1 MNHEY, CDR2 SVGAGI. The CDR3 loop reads CASSYSGEKSGYTF. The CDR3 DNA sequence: TGTGCCAGCAGTTACTCTGGGGAGAAGAGTGGCTACACCTTC.

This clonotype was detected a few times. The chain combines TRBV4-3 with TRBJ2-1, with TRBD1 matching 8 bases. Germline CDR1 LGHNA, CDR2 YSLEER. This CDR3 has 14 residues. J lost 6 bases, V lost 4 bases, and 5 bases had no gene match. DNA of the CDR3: TGCGCCAGCAGCCGAGACACAGGGGGCAATGAGCAGTTCTTC. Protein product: CASSRDTGGNEQFF.

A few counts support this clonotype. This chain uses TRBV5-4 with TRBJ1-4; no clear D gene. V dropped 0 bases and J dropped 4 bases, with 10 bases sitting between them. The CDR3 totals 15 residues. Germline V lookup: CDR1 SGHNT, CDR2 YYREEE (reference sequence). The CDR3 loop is CASSLGGRINEKLFF. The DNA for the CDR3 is TGTGCCAGCAGCTTGGGAGGACGGATTAATGAAAAACTGTTTTTT.

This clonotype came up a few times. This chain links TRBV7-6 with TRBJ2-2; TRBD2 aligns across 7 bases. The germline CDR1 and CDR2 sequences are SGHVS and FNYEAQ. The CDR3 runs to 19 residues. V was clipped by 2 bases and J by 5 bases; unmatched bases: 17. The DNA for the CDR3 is TGTGCCAGCAGCTTAAATCCCCCAGCGGGAAAGGGAAAGACCGGGGAGCTGTTTTTT. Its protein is CASSLNPPAGKGKTGELFF.

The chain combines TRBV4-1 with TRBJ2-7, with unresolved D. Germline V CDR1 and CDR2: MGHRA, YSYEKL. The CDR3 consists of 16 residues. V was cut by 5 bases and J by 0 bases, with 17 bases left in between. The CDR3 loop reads CASSVRGGLFSYEQYF. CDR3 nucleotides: TGCGCCAGCAGCGTCCGTGGCGGCCTTTTCTCCTACGAGCAGTACTTC.

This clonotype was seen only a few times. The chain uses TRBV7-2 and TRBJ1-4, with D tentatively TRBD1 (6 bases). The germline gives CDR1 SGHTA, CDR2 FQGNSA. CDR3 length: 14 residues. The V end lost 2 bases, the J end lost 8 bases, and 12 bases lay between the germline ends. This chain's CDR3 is CASSLRRGEEKLFF. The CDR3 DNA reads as TGTGCCAGCAGCTTACGCAGGGGAGAAGAAAAACTGTTTTTT.

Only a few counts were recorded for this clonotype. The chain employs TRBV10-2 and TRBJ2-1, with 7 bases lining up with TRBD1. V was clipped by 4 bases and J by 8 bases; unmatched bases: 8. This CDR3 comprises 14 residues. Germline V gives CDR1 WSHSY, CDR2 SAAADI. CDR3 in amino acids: CASSGTGAIDEQFF. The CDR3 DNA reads TGCGCCAGCAGTGGAACAGGGGCAATCGATGAGCAGTTCTTC.